The T cell receptor (beta chain) described here comes from a study of CD8 T cells in ankylosing spondylitis. MiXCR, run by TCRdb on the 5' RACE reads, gives a single entry per CDR3 protein. The sample consists of approximately 200,000 distinct CDR3 sequences, roughly 13% of them appearing once. This clonotype was seen more than once but under ten times. Its cognate antigen is unknown. The CDR3 has 12 amino acids. Looked up from germline, CDR1 is SGHDT and CDR2 is YYEEEE. V was trimmed by 2 bases and J by 6 bases, leaving 7 bases between them. Notes on the study in general: Disease-associated clonotypes exhibited CD8+ identity and were relatively infrequent in peripheral blood.

J is TRBJ2-3 and V is TRBV5-6, with no clear D. This clonotype originated in a male donor with ankylosing spondylitis or in good health (not recorded which). Sequenced input: blood, either unsorted or a sorted T cell fraction (not recorded which). This CDR3 is CASSFEDDTQYF. CDR3 bases: TGTGCCAGCAGCTTTGAGGACGATACGCAGTATTTT.